This TCR beta chain was found in a study of T cells in localized non-small cell lung cancer. Trimming shortened V by 4 bases and J by 1 base, and 16 bases separated the two germline ends. The germline V gene has CDR1 MGHRA and CDR2 YSYEKL. The CDR3 extends over 17 amino acids. General study results and limits: Higher blood T cell density tracked longer overall survival. The highest T cell clonality was in uninvolved adjacent lung, above tumor. Out of the top 100 tumor clones, a median around 57 were seen in adjacent lung. Heterogeneity is still possible, as just one tumor region was sequenced.

Comment on this clone: Its antigen is as yet unknown.

Sequencing used immunoSEQ multiplex PCR; TCRdb keeps in-frame clones, though not all of them. The repertoire holds just over 70,000 clones, about 90% seen once, with roughly 22% in the top ten. This TCR was sampled from a male donor at least 60 years old with stage III squamous cell lung carcinoma. The sequencing here drew on peripheral blood, taken before any cancer treatment. V gene TRBV4-1 combines with J gene TRBJ2-2; D is possibly TRBD1 (5 bases). CDR3 sequence (DNA): TGCGCCAGCAGCCCCCAACTGCCGACAGTGAACACCGGGGAGCTGTTTTTT. Protein product: CASSPQLPTVNTGELFF.